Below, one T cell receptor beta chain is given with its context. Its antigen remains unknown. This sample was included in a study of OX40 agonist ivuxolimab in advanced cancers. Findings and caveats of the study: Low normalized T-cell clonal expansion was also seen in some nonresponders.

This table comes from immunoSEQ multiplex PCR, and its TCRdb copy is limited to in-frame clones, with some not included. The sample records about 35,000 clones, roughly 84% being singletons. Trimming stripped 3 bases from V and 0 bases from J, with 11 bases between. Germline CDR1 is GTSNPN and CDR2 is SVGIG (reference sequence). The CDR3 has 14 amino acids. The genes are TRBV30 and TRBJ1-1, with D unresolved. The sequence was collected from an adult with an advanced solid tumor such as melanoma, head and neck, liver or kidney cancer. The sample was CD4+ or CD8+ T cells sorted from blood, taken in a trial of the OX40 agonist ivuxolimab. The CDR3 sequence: CAWRGGRLNTEAFF. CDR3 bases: TGTGCCTGGAGGGGCGGACGGTTGAACACTGAAGCTTTCTTT.